This TCR beta chain was documented in a study of cytomegalovirus exposure and HLA in healthy donors. Overall study: Caucasian-associated ancestry cluster membership applied to under 85% of 300 to 450 genotyped donors.

About this clone itself: No antigen is known for it.

At the time of sampling, donors were nominally healthy, though unrecorded immune exposures were likely. Findings of the study overall: The study put 160 or so TCR beta chains on its list as cytomegalovirus-associated.

This PCR relied on a set of 60 Vbeta primers and 13 Jbeta primers. Measured with immunoSEQ multiplex PCR; TCRdb has only the in-frame clones, and not every one. In the table there are 72,000 or so clones, around 82% of which are singletons. Trimming took 8 bases from V and 8 from J, leaving 6 bases between them. CDR3 length: 10 amino acids. Germline V gene sequence: CDR1 MNHEY, CDR2 SVGAGI. This receptor was taken from a man aged 18 to 35 in good health and CMV-seropositive. The chain is built from TRBV6-5 and TRBJ1-4, with D perhaps matching TRBD1 (5 bases). Sample: PBMCs. The DNA for the CDR3 is TGTGCCAGCGGGGGGGAAAAACTGTTTTTT. Translation gives CASGGEKLFF.